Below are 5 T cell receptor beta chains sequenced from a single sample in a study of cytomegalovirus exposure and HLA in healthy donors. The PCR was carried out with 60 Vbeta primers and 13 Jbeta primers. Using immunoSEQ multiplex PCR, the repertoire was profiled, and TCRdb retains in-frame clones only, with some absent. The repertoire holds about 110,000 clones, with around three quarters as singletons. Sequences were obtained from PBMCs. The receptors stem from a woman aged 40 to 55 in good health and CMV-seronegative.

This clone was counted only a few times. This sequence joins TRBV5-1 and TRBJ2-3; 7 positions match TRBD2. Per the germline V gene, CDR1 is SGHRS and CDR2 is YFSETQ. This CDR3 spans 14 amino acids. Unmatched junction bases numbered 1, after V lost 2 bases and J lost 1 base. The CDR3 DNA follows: TGCGCCAGCAGCTTTACTAGCGGCACAGATACGCAGTATTTT. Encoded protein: CASSFTSGTDTQYF.

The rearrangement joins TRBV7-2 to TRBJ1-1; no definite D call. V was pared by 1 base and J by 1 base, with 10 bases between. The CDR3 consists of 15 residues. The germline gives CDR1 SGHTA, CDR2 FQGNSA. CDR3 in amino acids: CASSLGPGWNTEAFF. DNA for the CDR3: TGTGCCAGCAGCTTAGGGCCCGGGTGGAACACTGAAGCTTTCTTT.

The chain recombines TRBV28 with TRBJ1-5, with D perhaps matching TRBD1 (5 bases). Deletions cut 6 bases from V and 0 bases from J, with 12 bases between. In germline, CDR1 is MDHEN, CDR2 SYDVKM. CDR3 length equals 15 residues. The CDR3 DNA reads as TGTGCCAGCAGCCAGGGCGGTTATAGCAATCAGCCCCAGCATTTT. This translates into CASSQGGYSNQPQHF.

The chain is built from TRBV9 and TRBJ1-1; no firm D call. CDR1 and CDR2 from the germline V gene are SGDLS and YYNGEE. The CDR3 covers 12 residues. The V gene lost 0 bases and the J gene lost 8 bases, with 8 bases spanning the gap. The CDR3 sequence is CASSVVSGEAFF. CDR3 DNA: TGTGCCAGCAGCGTAGTTTCGGGAGAAGCTTTCTTT.

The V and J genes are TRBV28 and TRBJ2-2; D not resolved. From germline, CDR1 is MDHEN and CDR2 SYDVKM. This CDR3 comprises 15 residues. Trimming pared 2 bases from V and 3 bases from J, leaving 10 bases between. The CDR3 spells CASSLLELDTGELFF. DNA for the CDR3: TGTGCCAGCAGTTTACTGGAGCTAGACACCGGGGAGCTGTTTTTT.